These T cell receptor beta chains were read from a single sample in a study of post-analysis software for immune sequencing data. TCRdb recomputed calls from the PCR reads with MiXCR, one row per CDR3 protein. The sample has about 460,000 distinct CDR3 sequences, nearly 45% seen once. Specimen: blood. The receptors stem from a girl between 10 and 17 years old with multiple sclerosis. CDR3s include the opening cysteine and the closing phenylalanine or tryptophan. The order of the fields is CDR3 DNA, CDR3 protein, D gene, J gene, clone size, V gene. D genes are given only for firm matches. Rows give clone size only sometimes, using once, few, many, or a class for an expanded clone.

TGCAGTGCCATACCCGCAGCGGTGAACTACAATGAGCAGTTCTTC CSAIPAAVNYNEQFF NA TRBJ2-1 few TRBV20-1
TGTGCCAGCAGTTACTCGGGGACAGGCTCCCAGCCCCAGCATTTT CASSYSGTGSQPQHF TRBD1 TRBJ1-5 NA TRBV6-5
TGTGCCAGCAGCCCTGGCCTGGAGCAGTACTTC CASSPGLEQYF NA TRBJ2-7 NA TRBV5-5
TGCGCCAGCAGCTATAGGACAGGGGGTAACAATGAGCAGTACTTC CASSYRTGGNNEQYF TRBD1 TRBJ2-5 NA TRBV5-1
TGCAGTGTCATAGTGATACCCTTGGGGACTGAAGCTTTCTTT CSVIVIPLGTEAFF NA TRBJ1-1 few TRBV20-1
TGTGCCAGCAGCCAAGATCGTAGCGGGAGGGCCGACATTCAGTACTTC CASSQDRSGRADIQYF TRBD2 TRBJ2-4 few TRBV4-2
TGTGCCAGCAGCTTGTCCGTTTTCGAGCGGATGCTTCGGGACAATGAGCAGTTCTTC CASSLSVFERMLRDNEQFF NA TRBJ2-1 few TRBV7-6
TGTGCCAGCAGCTTTACGGGAGGAAACTACAATGAGCAGTTCTTC CASSFTGGNYNEQFF TRBD2 TRBJ2-1 few TRBV7-3
TGTGCCAGCTCACCTGGGCCCCAAACAGAAAAACTGTTTTTT CASSPGPQTEKLFF NA TRBJ1-4 NA TRBV18
TGTGCCAGCAGCTTGGGGTCCCAGAAAGAGACCCAGTACTTC CASSLGSQKETQYF NA TRBJ2-5 few TRBV5-5
TGTGCCAGCTCACCGCCAGGGGGGAACTCCTACGAGCAGTACTTC CASSPPGGNSYEQYF NA TRBJ2-7 few TRBV18
TGCAGTGCCAGAGGGCGGGCCTACGAGCAGTACTTC CSARGRAYEQYF NA TRBJ2-7 NA TRBV20-1
TGCAGTGCTAGTACCAGCACAGATACGCAGTATTTT CSASTSTDTQYF NA TRBJ2-3 NA TRBV20-1
TGCAGCGTTTCGCCTTTTACGGGGGGGGGCACAGATACGCAGTATTTT CSVSPFTGGGTDTQYF TRBD2 TRBJ2-3 NA TRBV29-1
TGCAGCGTTGTGGGTGGGAACTATGGCTACACCTTC CSVVGGNYGYTF NA TRBJ1-2 NA TRBV29-1